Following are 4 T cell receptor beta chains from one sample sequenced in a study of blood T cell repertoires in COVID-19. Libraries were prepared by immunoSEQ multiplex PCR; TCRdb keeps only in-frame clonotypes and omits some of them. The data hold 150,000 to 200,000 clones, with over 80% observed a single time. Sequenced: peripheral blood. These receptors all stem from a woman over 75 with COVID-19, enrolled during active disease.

The chain's CDR3 is CASTFPGGSGNTIYF. CDR3 DNA sequence: TGTGCCAGCACCTTCCCCGGGGGGTCTGGAAACACCATATATTTT. The V and J genes are TRBV28 and TRBJ1-3; a weak D match, TRBD1 (5 bases). This CDR3 region has 15 residues. Germline V gene data show CDR1 as MDHEN and CDR2 as SYDVKM. V was trimmed by 7 bases and J by 1 base, leaving 14 bases between them.

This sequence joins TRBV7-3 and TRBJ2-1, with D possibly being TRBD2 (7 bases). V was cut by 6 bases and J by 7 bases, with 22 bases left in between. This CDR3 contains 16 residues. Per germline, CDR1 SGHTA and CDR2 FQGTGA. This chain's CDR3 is CASSFSGTGRGNEQFF. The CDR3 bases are TGTGCCAGCAGTTTCTCCGGAACAGGGCGGGGGAATGAGCAGTTCTTC.

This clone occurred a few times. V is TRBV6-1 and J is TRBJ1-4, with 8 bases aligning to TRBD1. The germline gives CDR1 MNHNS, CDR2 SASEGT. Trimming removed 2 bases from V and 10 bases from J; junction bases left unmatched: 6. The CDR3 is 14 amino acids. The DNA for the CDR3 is TGTGCCAGCAGTGAACAGGGGGCAGAGGGAAAACTGTTTTTT. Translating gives CASSEQGAEGKLFF.

Written as DNA, the CDR3 is TGTGCCAGCAGCCGCGCCGGGGGAGTTAATGAAAAACTGTTTTTT. This translates into CASSRAGGVNEKLFF. V gene TRBV7-9 combines with J gene TRBJ1-4; TRBD1 is a possible D gene (5 bases). There are 15 residues in the CDR3. Trimming left V 5 bases short and J 4 bases short, with 14 bases between. Germline loops: CDR1 SEHNR, CDR2 FQNEAQ (reference sequence).